Shown below are 16 T cell receptor beta chains from a single sample sequenced in a study of post-analysis software for immune sequencing data. Study findings and constraints: Roughly five TRBV segments appeared more often in patients than in controls, and TRBV5-6, TRBV5-1 and TRBV20-1 were among these.

Carried by the TCR beta cDNA libraries were unique molecular identifiers. TCRdb reanalysed the PCR reads using MiXCR and keeps one entry per CDR3 protein. The sample holds around 260,000 distinct CDR3 sequences, just over 35% seen once. These receptors are not linked to any known antigen. The material sequenced was blood. These receptors originate from a girl aged 10 to 17 with multiple sclerosis.

Turning to this clonotype: Given a much more abundant clone one base away, this may be a read error. The V gene is TRBV25-1, the J gene TRBJ2-1; 12 bases fit TRBD2. CDR1 and CDR2 from the germline V gene are MGHDK and SYGVNS. This CDR3 is built from 17 residues. The V gene end was trimmed by 3 bases and the J gene end by 12 bases; junction bases not matched to a gene: 15. The CDR3, as DNA: TGTGCCAGCAGTGATCCTGGTCTAGCGGGGGGGCCCGATGGGCAGTTCTTC. Translating it yields CASSDPGLAGGPDGQFF.

With respect to this clonotype: It may be a read error: a sequence one base away is much more abundant. The rearrangement joins TRBV18 to TRBJ1-5; D possibly corresponds to TRBD1 (6 bases). CDR1 and CDR2 (germline): KGHSH, LQKENI. The CDR3 extends over 13 amino acids. Trimming removed 8 bases from V and 0 bases from J, with 8 bases in between. CDR3 amino acids: CASRQDSNQPQHF. DNA of the CDR3: TGTGCCAGCAGACAGGATAGCAATCAGCCCCAGCATTTT.

The chain carries TRBV5-6 and TRBJ1-1, with no clear D. Germline V CDR1 and CDR2: SGHDT, YYEEEE. Trimming stripped 2 bases from V and 1 base from J, with 6 bases between. The CDR3 spans 13 residues. The CDR3 is CASSFHKNTEAFF. The CDR3 DNA sequence: TGTGCCAGCAGCTTTCACAAGAACACTGAAGCTTTCTTT.

This chain connects TRBV7-7 to TRBJ2-3; unclear D gene. The germline V and J ends were trimmed by 5 bases and 5 bases, with 14 bases remaining between them. This CDR3 has 14 residues. Germline CDR1 SSHAT, CDR2 FNYEAQ (reference sequence). The chain's CDR3 is CASSPLGSGDTQYF. The CDR3 bases are TGTGCCAGCAGCCCTCTAGGGTCGGGAGATACGCAGTATTTT. Full variable domain (missing parts from reference TRBV7-7 and TRBJ2-3): GAGVSQSPRYKVTKRGQDVTLRCDPISSHATLYWYQQALGQGPEFLTYFNYEAQPDKSGLPSDRFSAERPEGSISTLTIQRTEQRDSAMYRCASSPLGSGDTQYFGPGTRLTVL.

This clonotype was seen only a few times. J is TRBJ1-2 and V is TRBV6-1, with 9 bases matching TRBD1. The ends lost 3 bases at V and 2 bases at J; junction bases unmatched: 7. The CDR3 sequence is 16 residues long. Per the germline V gene, CDR1 is MNHNS and CDR2 is SASEGT. DNA of the CDR3: TGTGCCAGCAGTGACCGGACAGGGGAAACGAACTATGGCTACACCTTC. Its translation is CASSDRTGETNYGYTF.

On this clonotype: At one of its ends the junction is not consistent with the germline gene, which may arise from a read error. In nucleotides, the CDR3 is TGTGCCATCAGGGAGTCGGCGCCCGGGGATGCGCAGTATTTT. The encoded protein is CAIRESAPGDAQYF. This chain joins TRBV10-3 and TRBJ2-3; D perhaps matches TRBD2 (5 bases). The CDR3 loop spans 14 amino acids. The V gene's germline CDR1 is ENHRY and CDR2 SYGVKD.

This chain links TRBV28 with TRBJ2-4; D is undetermined. The V and J ends lost 4 bases and 13 bases respectively, with 11 bases between them. Germline assignment: CDR1 MDHEN and CDR2 SYDVKM. The CDR3 length is 11 residues. In DNA, the CDR3 is TGTGCCAGCAGTTCGGCCCTAGGGCAGTACTTC. This gives the protein CASSSALGQYF. The full variable domain, in which reference TRBV28 and TRBJ2-4 provide the parts outside the CDR3, is DVKVTQSSRYLVKRTGEKVFLECVQDMDHENMFWYRQDPGLGLRLIYFSYDVKMKEKGDIPEGYSVSREKKERFSLILESASTNQTSMYLCASSSALGQYFGAGTRLSVL.

This chain uses TRBV9 with TRBJ2-5; possibly TRBD2 for D (6 bases). The better agreement between TRBJ2-7 and the DNA end casts doubt on the J call. This CDR3 is built from 15 residues. Germline V lookup: CDR1 SGDLS, CDR2 YYNGEE. The DNA for the CDR3 is TGTGCCAGCAGCGTAGTGGCTAGCGCATCGGGCGAGCAGTACTTC. Protein sequence: CASSVVASASGEQYF.

Regarding this clonotype: A read error may explain this, as a much larger clone is one base away. This chain uses TRBV4-1 with TRBJ1-2, with 9 positions matching TRBD1. The CDR3 spans 17 residues. Trimming cost V 0 bases and J 3 bases; bases outside gene matches: 8. The germline CDR1 and CDR2 sequences are MGHRA and YSYEKL. In DNA form, the CDR3 reads TGCGCCAGCAGCCAAGATATGGACAGGGGAGAGGACTATGGCTACACCTTC. It yields the protein CASSQDMDRGEDYGYTF.

The chain couples TRBV5-1 to TRBJ2-5, with TRBD1 matching 7 bases. CDR1 SGHRS and CDR2 YFSETQ come from the germline V gene. This CDR3 has 15 amino acids. Trimming removed 3 bases from V and 1 base from J; junction bases left unmatched: 6. The CDR3 DNA reads as TGCGCCAGCAGCTCCGGACAGGCACTCCAAGAGACCCAGTACTTC. It encodes CASSSGQALQETQYF.

The CDR3 DNA reads as TGCGCCAGCAGTTTGACAGGGAATGGTGGCTACACCTTC. Protein sequence: CASSLTGNGGYTF. This chain joins TRBV10-2 and TRBJ1-2, with 7 bases identical to TRBD1. Germline CDR1 is WSHSY and CDR2 is SAAADI. Germline trimming cut 5 bases from V and 7 bases from J; bases unmatched to any gene: 7. This CDR3 region has 13 residues.

This chain uses TRBV20-1 with TRBJ1-5, with D possibly being TRBD1 (5 bases). There are 13 residues in the CDR3. Trimming cost V 6 bases and J 5 bases, with 14 bases left between them. From germline, CDR1 is DFQATT and CDR2 SNEGSKA (reference sequence). The CDR3: CSAEPGWDQPQHF. The DNA for the CDR3 is TGCAGTGCCGAACCAGGGTGGGATCAGCCCCAGCATTTT.

The table lists this clonotype with a few counts. V and J are TRBV29-1 and TRBJ1-1; a possible D gene is TRBD1 (5 bases). There are 14 residues in the CDR3. CDR1 is SQVTM, CDR2 ANQGSEA, per germline. V lost 6 bases and J lost 0, with 14 bases in between. The CDR3 bases are TGCAGCGTGAACCCCAGGGTGGTGAACACTGAAGCTTTCTTT. Translated: CSVNPRVVNTEAFF.

This clonotype was recorded at least ten times. The chain couples TRBV25-1 to TRBJ1-4, with 7 bases lining up with TRBD1. Per the germline V gene, CDR1 is MGHDK and CDR2 is SYGVNS. Germline trimming cut 4 bases from V and 5 bases from J; bases unmatched to any gene: 4. The CDR3 has 14 amino acids. In DNA, the CDR3 is TGTGCCAGCAGTGTTGTGGGACAGAATGAAAAACTGTTTTTT. Translation gives CASSVVGQNEKLFF.

V and J are TRBV7-2 and TRBJ2-3; perhaps TRBD1 as D (6 bases). The CDR3 consists of 15 residues. Germline V gene data show CDR1 as SGHTA and CDR2 as FQGNSA. Trimming left V 6 bases short and J 2 bases short, with 15 bases between. CDR3 coding DNA: TGTGCCAGCAGTATGGGGGCAGGTTCCACAGATACGCAGTATTTT. Translated: CASSMGAGSTDTQYF. The full variable domain, its missing parts supplied by reference TRBV7-2 and TRBJ2-3, is GAGVSQSPSNKVTEKGKDVELRCDPISGHTALYWYRQSLGQGLEFLIYFQGNSAPDKSGLPSDRFSAERTGGSVSTLTIQRTQQEDSAVYLCASSMGAGSTDTQYFGPGTRLTVL.

V and J are TRBV5-5 and TRBJ2-7; possibly TRBD2 for D (6 bases). In germline, CDR1 is SGHKS, CDR2 YYEKEE (reference sequence). The CDR3 is 16 amino acids. The V and J ends lost 6 bases and 0 bases respectively, with 19 bases between them. In DNA form, the CDR3 reads TGTGCCAGCACCTATCGGTCGGGAGAATTCTCCTACGAGCAGTACTTC. Protein sequence: CASTYRSGEFSYEQYF. Complete variable domain (other parts from reference TRBV5-5 and TRBJ2-7): DAGVTQSPTHLIKTRGQQVTLRCSPISGHKSVSWYQQVLGQGPQFIFQYYEKEERGRGNFPDRFSARQFPNYSSELNVNALLLGDSALYLCASTYRSGEFSYEQYFGPGTRLTVT.